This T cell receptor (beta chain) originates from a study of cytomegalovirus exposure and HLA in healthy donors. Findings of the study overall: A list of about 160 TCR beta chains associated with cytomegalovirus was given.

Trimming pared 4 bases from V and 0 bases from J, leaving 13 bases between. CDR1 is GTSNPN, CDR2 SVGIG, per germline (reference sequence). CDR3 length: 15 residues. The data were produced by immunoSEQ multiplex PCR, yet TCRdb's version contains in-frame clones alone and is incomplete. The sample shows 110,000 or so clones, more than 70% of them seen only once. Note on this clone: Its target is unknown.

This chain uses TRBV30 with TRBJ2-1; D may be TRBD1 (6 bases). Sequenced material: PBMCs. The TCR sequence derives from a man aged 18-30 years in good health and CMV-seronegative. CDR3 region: CAWNKQGNSYNEQFF. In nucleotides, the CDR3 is TGTGCCTGGAACAAACAGGGAAACTCCTACAATGAGCAGTTCTTC. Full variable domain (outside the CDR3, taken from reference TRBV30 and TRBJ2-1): SQTIHQWPATLVQPVGSPLSLECTVEGTSNPNLYWYRQAAGRGLQLLFYSVGIGQISSEVPQNLSASRPQDRQFILSSKKLLLSDSGFYLCAWNKQGNSYNEQFFGPGTRLTVL.